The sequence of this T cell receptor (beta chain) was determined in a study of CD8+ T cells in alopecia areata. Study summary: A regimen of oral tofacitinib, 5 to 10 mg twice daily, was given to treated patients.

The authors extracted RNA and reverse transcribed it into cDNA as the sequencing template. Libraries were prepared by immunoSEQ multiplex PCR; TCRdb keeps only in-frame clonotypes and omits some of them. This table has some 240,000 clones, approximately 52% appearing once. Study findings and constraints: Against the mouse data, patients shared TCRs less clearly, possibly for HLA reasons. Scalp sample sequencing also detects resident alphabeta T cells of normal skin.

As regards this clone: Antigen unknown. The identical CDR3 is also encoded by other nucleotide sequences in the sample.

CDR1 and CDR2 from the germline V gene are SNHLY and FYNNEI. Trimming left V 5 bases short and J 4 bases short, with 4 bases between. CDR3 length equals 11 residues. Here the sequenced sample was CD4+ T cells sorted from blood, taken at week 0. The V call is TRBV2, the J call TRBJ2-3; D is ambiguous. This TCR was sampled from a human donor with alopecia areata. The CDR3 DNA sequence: TGTGCCAGCAGTAGAGCAGATACGCAGTATTTT. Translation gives CASSRADTQYF.